Reported below is one TCR beta chain. This sample was taken from a study of CD8+ T cells in alopecia areata. Treatment in this sample: oral pan-JAK inhibitor, 5-10 mg twice daily. The CDR3 is made up of 14 amino acids. The V gene end was trimmed by 3 bases and the J gene end by 4 bases; junction bases not matched to a gene: 5. Germline CDR1 and CDR2: MDHEN and SYDVKM. As the sequencing template, cDNA was produced by extracting RNA and reverse transcribing it. Sequencing used immunoSEQ multiplex PCR; TCRdb keeps in-frame clones, though not all of them. Of 200,000 or so clones in the sample, 58% are singletons; the top ten hold 5.5%.

The chain has TRBV28 and TRBJ2-7, with 8 nucleotides matching TRBD1. The sequence was obtained from a human donor with alopecia areata. Sequenced material: CD4+ T cells sorted from blood, taken at week 24, from a patient treated with tofacitinib. The CDR3 here is CASSLRQGSYEQYF. Here the CDR3 DNA reads TGTGCCAGCAGTTTGAGACAGGGGTCTTACGAGCAGTACTTC.